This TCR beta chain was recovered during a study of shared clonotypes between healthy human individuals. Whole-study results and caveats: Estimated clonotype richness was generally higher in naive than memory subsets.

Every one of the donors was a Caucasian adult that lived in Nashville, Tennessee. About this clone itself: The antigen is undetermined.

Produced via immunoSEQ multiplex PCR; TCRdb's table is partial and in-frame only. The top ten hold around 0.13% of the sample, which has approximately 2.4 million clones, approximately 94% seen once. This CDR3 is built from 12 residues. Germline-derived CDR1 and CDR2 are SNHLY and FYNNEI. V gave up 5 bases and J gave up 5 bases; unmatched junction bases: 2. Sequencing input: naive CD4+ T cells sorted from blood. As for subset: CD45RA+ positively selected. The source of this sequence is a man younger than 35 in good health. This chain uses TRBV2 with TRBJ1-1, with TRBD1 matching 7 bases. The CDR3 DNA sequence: TGTGCCAGCAGTAGCAGGGGGACTGAAGCTTTCTTT. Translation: CASSSRGTEAFF.